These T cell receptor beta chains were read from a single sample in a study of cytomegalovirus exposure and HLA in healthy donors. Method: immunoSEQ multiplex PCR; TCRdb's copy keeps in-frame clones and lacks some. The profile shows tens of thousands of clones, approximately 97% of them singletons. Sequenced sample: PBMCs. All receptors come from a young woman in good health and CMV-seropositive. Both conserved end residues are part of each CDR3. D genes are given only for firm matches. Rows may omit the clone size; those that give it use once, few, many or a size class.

CASSVEGTPTEAFF | TGTGCCAGCAGCGTAGAAGGGACACCCACTGAAGCTTTCTTT | - | 14 | TRBV9 | - | TRBJ1-1
CASSYYRRGQETQYF | TGTGCCAGCAGCTATTACAGAAGGGGCCAAGAGACCCAGTACTTC | - | 15 | TRBV6-6 | - | TRBJ2-5
CASSLSTGNTEAFF | TGCGCCAGCAGCTTGTCGACGGGAAACACTGAAGCTTTCTTT | - | 14 | TRBV5-1 | - | TRBJ1-1
CATSRPRETQYF | TGTGCCACCAGCAGACCGAGAGAGACCCAGTACTTC | - | 12 | TRBV15 | - | TRBJ2-5
CASRKVDRGTQETQYF | TGTGCCAGCAGAAAAGTAGACAGGGGCACTCAAGAGACCCAGTACTTC | TRBD1 | 16 | TRBV7-9 | - | TRBJ2-5
CASSSRREETQYF | TGTGCCAGCAGCTCCCGACGGGAAGAGACCCAGTACTTC | - | 13 | TRBV9 | once | TRBJ2-5
CASSSHLSAVSGRFYNEQFF | TGTGCCAGCAGTTCTCATCTCTCCGCGGTCAGCGGCAGATTCTACAATGAGCAGTTCTTC | - | 20 | TRBV28 | - | TRBJ2-1
CASSEGRGRGTDTQYF | TGTGCCAGCAGTGAAGGACGGGGTCGGGGCACAGATACGCAGTATTTT | - | 16 | TRBV6-1 | - | TRBJ2-3
CASSLDRDEQYF | TGTGCCAGCAGCCTGGACAGGGACGAGCAGTACTTC | TRBD1 | 12 | TRBV5-6 | - | TRBJ2-7
CASSDQGSDEQFF | TGTGCCAGCAGTGACCAGGGAAGCGATGAGCAGTTCTTC | - | 13 | TRBV2 | - | TRBJ2-1
CASSLSPPRIADTQYF | TGTGCCAGCAGCTTATCTCCCCCCAGGATCGCAGATACGCAGTATTTT | - | 16 | TRBV13 | once | TRBJ2-3
CASSQVGAGNTIYF | TGCGCCAGCAGCCAAGTCGGGGCTGGAAACACCATATATTTT | - | 14 | TRBV4-1 | - | TRBJ1-3
CASRFRDSPNYGYTF | TGTGCCAGCAGATTTAGGGACAGCCCTAACTATGGCTACACCTTC | TRBD1 | 15 | TRBV7-3 | - | TRBJ1-2
CASSAGQGIYNEQFF | TGCGCCAGCAGCGCGGGACAGGGGATTTACAATGAGCAGTTCTTC | TRBD1 | 15 | TRBV5-1 | - | TRBJ2-1
CATRLRRGNEQFF | TGTGCCACTAGACTTAGGCGGGGCAATGAGCAGTTCTTC | - | 13 | TRBV19 | once | TRBJ2-1
CASSLDSRRETQYF | TGTGCCAGCAGTCTGGATAGCCGGCGGGAGACCCAGTACTTC | - | 14 | TRBV6-5 | - | TRBJ2-5
CASSSSRSANQPQHF | TGTGCCAGTAGTTCTTCGCGTTCCGCCAATCAGCCCCAGCATTTT | - | 15 | TRBV19 | - | TRBJ1-5
CASSRTSGQETQYF | TGTGCCAGCAGCCGCACTAGCGGCCAAGAGACCCAGTACTTC | TRBD2 | 14 | TRBV28 | once | TRBJ2-5
CASSPVTSARKYEQFF | TGCGCCAGCAGCCCCGTTACTAGCGCCCGAAAGTATGAGCAGTTCTTC | TRBD2 | 16 | TRBV5-1 | - | TRBJ2-1
CNSYGGRATDTQYF | TGCAACTCCTACGGAGGGCGGGCCACAGATACGCAGTATTTT | - | 14 | TRBV29-1 | - | TRBJ2-3
CASSRTAYEQYF | TGTGCCAGCAGCAGGACTGCTTACGAGCAGTACTTC | - | 12 | TRBV11-2 | - | TRBJ2-7
CASSPEARPKNIQYF | TGTGCCAGCAGCCCAGAGGCGCGGCCCAAAAACATTCAGTACTTC | - | 15 | TRBV7-9 | - | TRBJ2-4
CASSLSWWRAEELFF | TGTGCCAGCAGTTTATCATGGTGGAGGGCTGAAGAACTGTTTTTT | - | 15 | TRBV28 | - | TRBJ1-4
CASSPIDREGKQYF | TGTGCCAGCAGCCCCATTGACAGGGAAGGGAAGCAGTACTTC | TRBD1 | 14 | TRBV28 | - | TRBJ2-7
CASSGASGPNYNEQFF | TGTGCCAGCAGCGGGGCTAGCGGGCCTAACTACAATGAGCAGTTCTTC | TRBD2 | 16 | TRBV11-2 | - | TRBJ2-1
CAWSKGVSGVEQYF | TGTGCCTGGAGTAAGGGGGTGAGTGGGGTTGAGCAGTACTTC | - | 14 | TRBV30 | - | TRBJ2-7
CASSLWASVDTQYF | TGTGCCAGCAGTTTATGGGCTAGCGTGGATACGCAGTATTTT | - | 14 | TRBV27 | - | TRBJ2-3
CSVRLALIYNEQFF | TGCAGCGTCCGACTAGCGCTTATATACAATGAGCAGTTCTTC | TRBD2 | 14 | TRBV29-1 | - | TRBJ2-1
CASTVDRVRMNTEAFF | TGTGCCAGCACCGTTGACAGGGTGAGGATGAACACTGAAGCTTTCTTT | TRBD1 | 16 | TRBV11-2 | - | TRBJ1-1
CASSSGGGARYNEQFF | TGTGCCAGCAGTTCCGGGGGGGGCGCCCGCTACAATGAGCAGTTCTTC | TRBD2 | 16 | TRBV27 | - | TRBJ2-1
CAISEPPYSNQPQHF | TGTGCCATCAGTGAGCCACCCTATAGCAATCAGCCCCAGCATTTT | - | 15 | TRBV10-3 | - | TRBJ1-5
CASSGDSQETQYF | TGTGCCAGCAGTGGGGACAGCCAAGAGACCCAGTACTTC | TRBD1 | 13 | TRBV28 | - | TRBJ2-5
CASSLGLSSRRTDTQYF | TGTGCCAGCAGCTTAGGTTTGTCTAGCAGACGCACAGATACGCAGTATTTT | - | 17 | TRBV7-9 | - | TRBJ2-3
CASTTDRDTEAFF | TGTGCCAGCACCACCGACAGGGACACTGAAGCTTTCTTT | TRBD1 | 13 | TRBV27 | - | TRBJ1-1
CASNLVGADGYTF | TGTGCCAGCAACCTGGTGGGGGCTGATGGCTACACCTTC | - | 13 | TRBV28 | - | TRBJ1-2
CASSLEAGGFQETQYF | TGCGCCAGCAGCTTGGAAGCAGGGGGCTTTCAGGAGACCCAGTACTTC | TRBD1 | 16 | TRBV5-1 | - | TRBJ2-5
CASSTGAGALYEQYF | TGTGCTAGCAGCACCGGCGCGGGGGCCTTATACGAGCAGTACTTC | - | 15 | TRBV7-7 | - | TRBJ2-7
CASSLDRDKGRAQYF | TGCGCCAGCAGCTTGGACCGGGACAAGGGACGCGCGCAGTACTTC | - | 15 | TRBV5-1 | - | TRBJ2-7
CATSTLTGGKQETQYF | TGTGCCACCAGCACCTTGACAGGGGGTAAACAAGAGACCCAGTACTTC | TRBD1 | 16 | TRBV15 | - | TRBJ2-5
CASSFNREQETQYF | TGTGCCAGCAGTTTCAATCGGGAACAAGAGACCCAGTACTTC | - | 14 | TRBV27 | - | TRBJ2-5
CASKDSNTGELFF | TGTGCCAGCAAGGACAGCAACACCGGGGAGCTGTTTTTT | - | 13 | TRBV6-5 | - | TRBJ2-2
CASCGRGRVSNTQYF | TGTGCCAGCTGTGGGAGGGGGAGGGTATCGAATACGCAGTATTTT | - | 15 | TRBV28 | - | TRBJ2-3
CASSLNTGTEANTGELFF | TGTGCCAGCAGCTTAAACACGGGGACAGAGGCGAACACCGGGGAGCTGTTTTTT | TRBD1 | 18 | TRBV7-3 | - | TRBJ2-2
CASSQRLAEAKNIQYF | TGTGCCAGCAGCCAACGACTAGCGGAAGCCAAAAACATTCAGTACTTC | TRBD2 | 16 | TRBV11-2 | - | TRBJ2-4
CSVETEGQETQYF | TGCAGCGTTGAGACGGAGGGCCAAGAGACCCAGTACTTC | - | 13 | TRBV29-1 | - | TRBJ2-5
CASSPDNEHYGYTF | TGTGCCAGCAGCCCGGACAACGAACACTATGGCTACACCTTC | - | 14 | TRBV5-4 | - | TRBJ1-2
CASSLRASGTDTQYF | TGTGCCAGCAGTTTGCGAGCCTCGGGCACAGATACGCAGTATTTT | - | 15 | TRBV28 | - | TRBJ2-3
CASSRRPSNQPQHF | TGTGCCAGCAGTCGCAGGCCATCCAATCAGCCCCAGCATTTT | - | 14 | TRBV28 | - | TRBJ1-5
CASSSRKTYGYTF | TGTGCCAGCAGCTCTAGAAAGACCTATGGCTACACCTTC | - | 13 | TRBV6-8 | - | TRBJ1-2
CASSLTKSGTEAFF | TGTGCCAGCAGTTTGACTAAAAGCGGCACTGAAGCTTTCTTT | - | 14 | TRBV6-5 | - | TRBJ1-1
CASSDLGEAYNEQFF | TGTGCCAGTAGCGATTTGGGGGAGGCGTACAATGAGCAGTTCTTC | - | 15 | TRBV19 | - | TRBJ2-1
CASSEGQGNYYGYTF | TGTGCCAGCAGCGAGGGACAGGGTAATTACTATGGCTACACCTTC | TRBD1 | 15 | TRBV9 | - | TRBJ1-2
CASSFSNRGNTIYF | TGTGCCAGCAGTTTCTCAAATAGGGGGAACACCATATATTTT | - | 14 | TRBV28 | once | TRBJ1-3